These 22 T cell receptor beta chains share one sample of origin, sequenced in a study of T cell responses to AZD1222 COVID-19 vaccine (dated by TCRdb to the early 2020s). This sample's time point label indicates: about 28 days (+/-7) after the second vaccine dose. Receptors were amplified or captured by the immunoSEQ multiplex PCR assay. This immuneACCESS table, as held by TCRdb, lists in-frame sequences with V and J called but not all clones. Of the missing ones, under half trace to an unresolved V gene in checked studies; the others have no known cause. The sample table records about 120,000 clones; about 92% of these occur just once. Of the sample, approximately 5% falls within the top ten clones. Sample: peripheral blood, taken 28 days after the second AZD1222 dose. The receptors stem from an adult who received the AZD1222 COVID-19 vaccine.

Here the CDR3 DNA reads TGTGCCAGCAGCCAAGTGTACGACACTGAAGCTTTCTTT. This gives the protein CASSQVYDTEAFF. This chain connects TRBV3-1 (or the pseudogene TRBV3-2) to TRBJ1-1; D is undetermined. Trimming stripped 1 base from V and 3 bases from J, with 6 bases between. This CDR3 contains 13 residues. Germline V gives CDR1 LGHDT, CDR2 YNNKEL (reference sequence).

The gene calls are TRBV19 and TRBJ1-1; D remains unclear. Germline values: CDR1 LNHDA, CDR2 SQIVND (reference sequence). This CDR3 comprises 13 residues. V gave up 6 bases and J gave up 2 bases, with 10 bases separating them. CDR3 DNA sequence: TGTGCCAGTAGGACGGGCTTCAACACTGAAGCTTTCTTT. Protein: CASRTGFNTEAFF.

The chain recombines TRBV15 with TRBJ2-7; D possibly corresponds to TRBD2 (6 bases). Germline V lookup: CDR1 LNHNV, CDR2 YYDKDF (reference sequence). The CDR3 contains 14 residues. Trimming removed 4 bases at V and 2 bases at J, with 12 bases between. The CDR3 reads CATSTRDSAYEQYF. The CDR3, as DNA: TGTGCCACCAGCACCCGGGACTCAGCCTACGAGCAGTACTTC. Looking up the rest from reference TRBV15 and TRBJ2-7 gives the full variable domain: DAMVIQNPRYQVTQFGKPVTLSCSQTLNHNVMYWYQQKSSQAPKLLFHYYDKDFNNEADTPDNFQSRRPNTSFCFLDIRSPGLGDTAMYLCATSTRDSAYEQYFGPGTRLTVT.

The genes are TRBV7-2 and TRBJ2-6; D is unclear. V lost 1 base, J lost 1 base, and 5 bases lay in between. Per the germline V gene, CDR1 is SGHTA and CDR2 is FQGNSA. The CDR3 sequence is 15 residues long. CDR3 DNA: TGTGCCAGCAGCTTAGAGTTTTCTGGGGCCAACGTCCTGACTTTC. Amino acids: CASSLEFSGANVLTF.

The V gene is TRBV19, the J gene TRBJ2-2; D call uncertain. Trimming pared 6 bases from V and 4 bases from J, leaving 9 bases between. The CDR3 is 13 residues long. Germline values: CDR1 LNHDA, CDR2 SQIVND (reference sequence). The CDR3 bases are TGTGCCAGTAGGGGTCAGCGCACCGGGGAGCTGTTTTTT. It yields the protein CASRGQRTGELFF.

The genes are TRBV6-5 and TRBJ1-5; TRBD1 agrees at 7 bases. CDR3 length: 14 amino acids. Germline CDR1 is MNHEY and CDR2 is SVGAGI. Germline trimming cut 6 bases from V and 7 bases from J; bases unmatched to any gene: 9. This chain's CDR3 is CASSPTGKEQPQHF. In DNA form, the CDR3 reads TGTGCCAGCAGCCCGACAGGGAAGGAACAGCCCCAGCATTTT.

This clone was counted once. This chain links TRBV7-9 with TRBJ1-1, with D tentatively TRBD1 (5 bases). From germline, CDR1 is SEHNR and CDR2 FQNEAQ (reference sequence). The length of the CDR3 is 14 residues. Trimming shortened V by 7 bases and J by 8 bases, and 20 bases separated the two germline ends. Here the CDR3 reads CASTIGEMWTEAFF. The CDR3 DNA sequence: TGTGCCAGCACCATAGGCGAGATGTGGACAGAAGCTTTCTTT.

The chain is built from TRBV10-3 and TRBJ2-5; D is unresolved. Trimming removed 10 bases at V and 1 base at J, with 13 bases between. The CDR3 spans 13 residues. Germline V gives CDR1 ENHRY, CDR2 SYGVKD. CDR3 region: CATRTVIQETQYF. The CDR3 DNA follows: TGTGCCACCCGGACCGTAATCCAAGAGACCCAGTACTTC.

The chain employs TRBV3-1 (or the pseudogene TRBV3-2) and TRBJ2-1; the D gene is possibly TRBD2 (6 bases). V was clipped by 0 bases and J by 5 bases, with 17 bases between them. The CDR3 contains 17 residues. Per the germline V gene, CDR1 is LGHDT and CDR2 is YNNKEL (reference sequence). The chain's CDR3 is CASSQDPAGISNNEQFF. DNA of the CDR3: TGTGCCAGCAGCCAAGACCCGGCGGGGATATCGAACAATGAGCAGTTCTTC.

The CDR3 DNA reads TGCGCCAGCAGCACCGGACTAGCGGGGGCCCAAGAGACCCAGTACTTC. This codes for CASSTGLAGAQETQYF. The chain carries TRBV5-1 and TRBJ2-5, with 13 bases fitting TRBD2. Germline CDR1 reads SGHRS; CDR2 reads YFSETQ. The CDR3 sequence is 16 residues long. Trimming removed 4 bases from V and 1 base from J; junction bases left unmatched: 4.

This rearrangement joins TRBV2 to TRBJ1-2, with 8 bases matching TRBD1. This CDR3 comprises 14 residues. Trimming cost V 8 bases and J 3 bases; bases outside gene matches: 8. Per the germline V gene, CDR1 is SNHLY and CDR2 is FYNNEI. The CDR3 DNA sequence: TGTGCCAGCTGCCGGGACAGGCCCTACTATGGCTACACCTTC. It encodes CASCRDRPYYGYTF.

CDR3 residues: CASSYLAGTEAFF. The CDR3 DNA reads TGTGCCAGCAGTTACCTTGCTGGCACTGAAGCTTTCTTT. The chain combines TRBV6-6 with TRBJ1-1; no reliable D call. V was cut by 2 bases and J by 4 bases, with 8 bases left in between. Germline CDR1 MNHNY, CDR2 SVGAGI (reference sequence). The CDR3 covers 13 residues.

The chain uses TRBV5-4 and TRBJ2-2, with a weak D call TRBD2 (5 bases). Germline CDR1 is SGHNT and CDR2 is YYREEE (reference sequence). The germline V and J ends were trimmed by 0 bases and 5 bases, with 11 bases remaining between them. The CDR3 contains 15 residues. CDR3 sequence: CASSLGLARTGELFF. In nucleotides, the CDR3 is TGTGCCAGCAGCTTGGGGCTAGCCCGGACCGGGGAGCTGTTTTTT.

The chain has TRBV27 and TRBJ2-1; D gene uncertain. Germline lookup yields CDR1 MNHEY and CDR2 SMNVEV (reference sequence). The CDR3 is made up of 16 amino acids. Deletions cut 7 bases from V and 0 bases from J, with 16 bases between. CDR3 loop: CASTPRPMSSYNEQFF. The CDR3 DNA sequence: TGTGCCAGCACTCCCCGGCCCATGAGCTCCTACAATGAGCAGTTCTTC.

The V and J genes are TRBV6-5 and TRBJ2-7; no reliable D call. Germline V gene lookup returns CDR1 MNHEY and CDR2 SVGAGI. V dropped 5 bases and J dropped 6 bases, with 11 bases sitting between them. CDR3 size: 12 residues. CDR3 protein: CASSPLYGEQYF. The DNA for the CDR3 is TGTGCCAGCAGTCCCCTCTATGGCGAGCAGTACTTC.

This clone has only one observation. The CDR3 reads CASSREATNEKLFF. Written as DNA, the CDR3 is TGTGCCAGTAGTCGGGAGGCGACTAATGAAAAACTGTTTTTT. This rearrangement joins TRBV19 to TRBJ1-4; no clear D gene. Per germline, CDR1 LNHDA and CDR2 SQIVND (reference sequence). The CDR3 is made up of 14 amino acids. Trimming pared 5 bases from V and 2 bases from J, leaving 9 bases between. Filled out from reference TRBV19 and TRBJ1-4, the complete variable domain reads DGGITQSPKYLFRKEGQNVTLSCEQNLNHDAMYWYRQDPGQGLRLIYYSQIVNDFQKGDIAEGYSVSREKKESFPLTVTSAQKNPTAFYLCASSREATNEKLFFGSGTQLSVL.

This clone was found once. The chain has TRBV19 and TRBJ2-7, with 8 bases identical to TRBD2. Trimming removed 3 bases from V and 6 bases from J; junction bases left unmatched: 7. The CDR3 extends over 14 amino acids. CDR1 LNHDA and CDR2 SQIVND come from the germline V gene (reference sequence). The CDR3 sequence: CASSILAGGGEQYF. The CDR3 DNA reads as TGTGCCAGTAGTATCCTTGCGGGAGGTGGCGAGCAGTACTTC.

V gene TRBV7-9 combines with J gene TRBJ1-5, with no clear D. This CDR3 has 13 residues. From germline, CDR1 is SEHNR and CDR2 FQNEAQ (reference sequence). With 1 base removed from V and 9 bases from J, the gap between germline ends came to 10 bases. The CDR3 spells CASSLGTTRPQHF. In nucleotides, the CDR3 is TGTGCCAGCAGCTTAGGTACGACGAGGCCCCAGCATTTT.

The rearrangement links TRBV29-1 to TRBJ1-2; D is possibly TRBD1 (6 bases). The CDR3 has 15 amino acids. CDR1 is SQVTM, CDR2 ANQGSEA, per germline. Trimming stripped 1 base from V and 4 bases from J, with 16 bases between. CDR3 sequence: CSVEVGQGTLYGYTF. Written as DNA, the CDR3 is TGCAGCGTTGAAGTGGGGCAGGGGACCCTCTATGGCTACACCTTC.

This chain links TRBV5-4 with TRBJ2-4, with TRBD2 as a possible D gene (5 bases). The germline CDR1 and CDR2 sequences are SGHNT and YYREEE (reference sequence). Trimming removed 4 bases from V and 0 bases from J, with 8 bases in between. The CDR3 length is 14 residues. CDR3 sequence (DNA): TGTGCCAGCAGCCCCGGGATAGCCAAAAACATTCAGTACTTC. Translated, it gives CASSPGIAKNIQYF. Supplemented by reference TRBV5-4 and TRBJ2-4, the full variable domain reads ETGVTQSPTHLIKTRGQQVTLRCSSQSGHNTVSWYQQALGQGPQFIFQYYREEENGRGNFPPRFSGLQFPNYSSELNVNALELDDSALYLCASSPGIAKNIQYFGAGTRLSVL.

The J gene is TRBJ2-7, the V gene TRBV7-9; tentatively, D is TRBD1 (5 bases). From germline, CDR1 is SEHNR and CDR2 FQNEAQ (reference sequence). Trimming took 5 bases from V and 6 from J, leaving 20 bases between them. This CDR3 contains 15 residues. CDR3 coding DNA: TGTGCCAGCAGCCAAAGCTCAGGGTTAGTGGGCGAGCAGTACTTC. Amino acid sequence: CASSQSSGLVGEQYF.

This clone was picked up one time. The CDR3 DNA follows: TGTGCCAGCAGTTTAGGCGGGAACACTGAAGCTTTCTTT. It yields the protein CASSLGGNTEAFF. V usage is TRBV27 and J usage is TRBJ1-1, with no clear D. Germline V gene lookup returns CDR1 MNHEY and CDR2 SMNVEV (reference sequence). Trimming took 2 bases from V and 1 from J, leaving 5 bases between them. CDR3 length: 13 amino acids.